Sequencing of this TCR beta chain was carried out in a study of T cells after yellow fever vaccination. Study-level information: Fractions of limited cellularity were prepared by means of SMART-Seq v4 Ultra Low Input. General study results and limits: Only a small proportion of the clonotypes turned up in both the CD4 and the CD8 compartments, likely arising from convergent recombination. Most primary-vaccination clones recurred post-booster (around 95% CD4, 88% CD8).

CDR3 length equals 17 residues. In germline, CDR1 is SNHLY, CDR2 FYNNEI. The germline V and J ends were trimmed by 6 bases and 0 bases, with 19 bases remaining between them. TCRdb fed the 5' RACE reads into MiXCR, producing one record per CDR3 protein. The top ten clones hold roughly 25% of a sample with around 300,000 distinct CDR3 sequences, roughly 4.3% of them seen once. As regards this clonotype: Its antigen is still unknown.

This rearrangement joins TRBV2 to TRBJ2-3; D possibly corresponds to TRBD2 (5 bases). The material sequenced was PBMCs, taken 5 days after the yellow fever booster vaccination. This receptor was identified in a man between 18 and 29 years old who received the YFV17D yellow fever vaccine. The CDR3 spells CASSEIDYPTSTDTQYF. DNA for the CDR3: TGTGCCAGCAGCGAGATAGACTACCCCACTAGCACAGATACGCAGTATTTT.